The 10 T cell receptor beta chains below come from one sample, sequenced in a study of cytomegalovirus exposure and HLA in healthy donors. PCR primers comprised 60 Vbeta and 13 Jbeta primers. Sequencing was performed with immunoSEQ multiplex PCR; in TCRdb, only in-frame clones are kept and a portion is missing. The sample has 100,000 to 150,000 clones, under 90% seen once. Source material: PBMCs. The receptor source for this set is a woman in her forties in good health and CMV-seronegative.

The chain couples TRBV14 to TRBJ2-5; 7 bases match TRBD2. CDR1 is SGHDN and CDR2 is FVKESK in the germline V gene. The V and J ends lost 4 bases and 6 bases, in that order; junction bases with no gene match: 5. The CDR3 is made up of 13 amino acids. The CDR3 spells CASSRAGEKTQYF. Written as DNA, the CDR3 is TGTGCCAGCAGCCGGGCGGGGGAGAAGACCCAGTACTTC.

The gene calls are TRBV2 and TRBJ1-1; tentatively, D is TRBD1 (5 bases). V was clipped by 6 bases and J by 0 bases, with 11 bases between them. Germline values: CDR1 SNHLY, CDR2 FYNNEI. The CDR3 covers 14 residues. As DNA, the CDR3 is TGTGCCAGCAGCCCGACAGTTCTGAACACTGAAGCTTTCTTT. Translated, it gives CASSPTVLNTEAFF.

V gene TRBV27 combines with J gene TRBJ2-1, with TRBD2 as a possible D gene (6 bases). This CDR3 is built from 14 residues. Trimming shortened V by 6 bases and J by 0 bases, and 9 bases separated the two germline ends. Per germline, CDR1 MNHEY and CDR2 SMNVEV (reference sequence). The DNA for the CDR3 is TGTGCCAGCAGGCGGGGTAGCTCCTACAATGAGCAGTTCTTC. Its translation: CASRRGSSYNEQFF.

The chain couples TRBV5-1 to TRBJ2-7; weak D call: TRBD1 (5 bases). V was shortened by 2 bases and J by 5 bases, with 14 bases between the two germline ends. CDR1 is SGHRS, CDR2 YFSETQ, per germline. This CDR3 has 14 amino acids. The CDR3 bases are TGCGCCAGCAGCTTAAATGGGCAGGGCCACGAGCAGTACTTC. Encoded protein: CASSLNGQGHEQYF.

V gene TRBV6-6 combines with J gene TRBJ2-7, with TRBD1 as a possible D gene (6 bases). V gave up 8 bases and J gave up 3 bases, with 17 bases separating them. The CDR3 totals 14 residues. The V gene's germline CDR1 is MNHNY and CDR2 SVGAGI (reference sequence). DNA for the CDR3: TGTGCCAGCGCGTGGACAGCCCTCAGCTACGAGCAGTACTTC. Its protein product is CASAWTALSYEQYF.

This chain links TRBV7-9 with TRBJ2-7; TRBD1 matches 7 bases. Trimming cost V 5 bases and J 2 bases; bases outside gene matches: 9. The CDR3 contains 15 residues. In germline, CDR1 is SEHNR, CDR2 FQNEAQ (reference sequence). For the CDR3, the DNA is TGTGCCAGCAGCCCCGGGGTAGGGGGCCCCTACGAGCAGTACTTC. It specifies CASSPGVGGPYEQYF.

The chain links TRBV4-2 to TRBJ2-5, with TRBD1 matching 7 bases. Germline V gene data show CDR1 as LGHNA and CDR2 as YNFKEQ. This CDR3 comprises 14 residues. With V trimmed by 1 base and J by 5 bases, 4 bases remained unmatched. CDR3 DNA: TGTGCCAGCAGCCAAGTAGGGGGCGGCGAGACCCAGTACTTC. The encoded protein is CASSQVGGGETQYF.

The CDR3 nucleotides are TGTGCCAGCAGCCAGGACCCCCAGGGGGAAAAACTGTTTTTT. Translation: CASSQDPQGEKLFF. The chain couples TRBV4-2 to TRBJ1-4; D perhaps matches TRBD1 (6 bases). Germline V gene data show CDR1 as LGHNA and CDR2 as YNFKEQ. The CDR3 runs 14 residues. V gave up 3 bases and J gave up 8 bases, with 13 bases separating them.

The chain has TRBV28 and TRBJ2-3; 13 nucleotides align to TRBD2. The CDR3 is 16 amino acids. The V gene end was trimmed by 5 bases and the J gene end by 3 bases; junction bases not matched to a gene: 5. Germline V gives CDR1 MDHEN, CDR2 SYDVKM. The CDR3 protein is CASSTRTSGGTDTQYF. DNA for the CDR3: TGTGCCAGCAGTACCCGGACTAGCGGGGGAACAGATACGCAGTATTTT.

The CDR3 spells CASSETDSYNSPLHF. As DNA, the CDR3 is TGTGCCAGCAGTGAGACAGACTCCTATAATTCACCCCTCCACTTT. The chain couples TRBV2 to TRBJ1-6; D possibly corresponds to TRBD1 (5 bases). The CDR3 runs 15 residues. V lost 3 bases and J 0 bases, leaving 6 bases between the germline ends. Germline V gene sequence: CDR1 SNHLY, CDR2 FYNNEI. The variable domain in full, completed from reference TRBV2 and TRBJ1-6, reads EPEVTQTPSHQVTQMGQEVILRCVPISNHLYFYWYRQILGQKVEFLVSFYNNEISEKSEIFDDQFSVERPDGSNFTLKIRSTKLEDSAMYFCASSETDSYNSPLHFGNGTRLTVT.